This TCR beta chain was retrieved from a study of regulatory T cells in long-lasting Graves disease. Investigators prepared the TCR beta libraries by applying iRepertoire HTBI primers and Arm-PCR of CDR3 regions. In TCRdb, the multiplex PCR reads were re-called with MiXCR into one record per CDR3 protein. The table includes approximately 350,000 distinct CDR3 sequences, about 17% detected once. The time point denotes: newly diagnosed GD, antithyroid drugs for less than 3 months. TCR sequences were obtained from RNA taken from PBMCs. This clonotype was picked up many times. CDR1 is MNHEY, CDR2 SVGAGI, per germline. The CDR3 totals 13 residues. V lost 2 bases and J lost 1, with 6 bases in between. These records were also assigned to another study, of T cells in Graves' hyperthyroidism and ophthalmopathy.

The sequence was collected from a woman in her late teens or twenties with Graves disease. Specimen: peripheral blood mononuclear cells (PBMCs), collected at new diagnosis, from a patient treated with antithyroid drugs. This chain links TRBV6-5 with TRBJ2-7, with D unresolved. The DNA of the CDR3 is TGTGCCAGCAGTTACGTACAATCCTACGAGCAGTACTTC. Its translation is CASSYVQSYEQYF.